Sequencing of this T cell receptor beta chain was carried out in a study of blood T cell repertoires in COVID-19. Measured with immunoSEQ multiplex PCR; TCRdb has only the in-frame clones, and not every one. The sample lists over 300,000 clones; around 83% were seen once. Trimming shortened V by 0 bases and J by 8 bases, and 16 bases separated the two germline ends. The CDR3 loop spans 16 amino acids. Germline values: CDR1 LGHNA, CDR2 YNFKEQ. The TCR comes from a woman aged 45-65 years with acute or convalescent COVID-19. The V and J genes are TRBV4-2 and TRBJ1-4; D ambiguous. The material sequenced was peripheral blood. CDR3 residues: CASSQDSGVGAEKLFF. The CDR3 nucleotides read TGTGCCAGCAGCCAAGATAGTGGAGTCGGCGCAGAAAAACTGTTTTTT.